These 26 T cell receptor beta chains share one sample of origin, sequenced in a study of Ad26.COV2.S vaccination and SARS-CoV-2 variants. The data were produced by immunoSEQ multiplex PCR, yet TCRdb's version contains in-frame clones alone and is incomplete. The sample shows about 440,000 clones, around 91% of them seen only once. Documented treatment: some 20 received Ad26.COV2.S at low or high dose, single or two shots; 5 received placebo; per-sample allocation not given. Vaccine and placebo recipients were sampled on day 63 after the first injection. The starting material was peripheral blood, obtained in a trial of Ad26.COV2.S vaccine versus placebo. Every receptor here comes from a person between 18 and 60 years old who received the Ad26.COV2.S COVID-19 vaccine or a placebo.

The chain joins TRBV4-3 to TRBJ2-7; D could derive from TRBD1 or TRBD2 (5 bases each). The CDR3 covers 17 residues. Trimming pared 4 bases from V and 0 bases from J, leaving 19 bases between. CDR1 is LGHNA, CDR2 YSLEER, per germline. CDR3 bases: TGCGCCAGCAGCCTGGAGCCGGGGCTAGCTAACTCCTACGAGCAGTACTTC. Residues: CASSLEPGLANSYEQYF.

This CDR3 is CASSLVGLSYNEQFF. The CDR3 DNA sequence: TGTGCCAGCAGTCTTGTGGGCCTCTCCTACAATGAGCAGTTCTTC. The V call is TRBV6-5, the J call TRBJ2-1; D not resolved. The CDR3 runs 15 residues. Trimming pared 5 bases from V and 0 bases from J, leaving 11 bases between. Germline V gives CDR1 MNHEY, CDR2 SVGAGI.

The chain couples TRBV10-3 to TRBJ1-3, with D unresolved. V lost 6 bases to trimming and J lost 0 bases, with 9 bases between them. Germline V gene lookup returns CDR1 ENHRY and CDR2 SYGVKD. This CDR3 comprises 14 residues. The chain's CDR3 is CAISDDFSGNTIYF. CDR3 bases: TGTGCCATCAGCGATGACTTCTCTGGAAACACCATATATTTT.

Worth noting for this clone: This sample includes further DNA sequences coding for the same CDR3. The CDR3 nucleotides read TGCAGCGTGGAGGGGACAGCTAGCACAGATACGCAGTATTTT. Its protein product is CSVEGTASTDTQYF. The chain couples TRBV29-1 to TRBJ2-3; TRBD1 is a possible D gene (7 bases). The CDR3 contains 14 residues. CDR1 and CDR2 from the germline V gene are SQVTM and ANQGSEA. V lost 6 bases and J lost 0, with 13 bases in between.

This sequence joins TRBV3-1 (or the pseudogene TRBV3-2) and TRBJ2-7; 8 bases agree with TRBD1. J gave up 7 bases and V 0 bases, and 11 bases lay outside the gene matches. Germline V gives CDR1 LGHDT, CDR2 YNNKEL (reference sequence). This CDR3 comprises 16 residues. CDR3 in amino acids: CASSQDEGRGPGEQYF. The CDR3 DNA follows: TGTGCCAGCAGCCAAGATGAGGGCAGGGGGCCGGGTGAGCAGTACTTC.

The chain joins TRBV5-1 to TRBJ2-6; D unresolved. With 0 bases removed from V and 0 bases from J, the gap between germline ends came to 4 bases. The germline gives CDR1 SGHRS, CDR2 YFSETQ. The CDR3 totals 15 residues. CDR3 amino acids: CASSLGVSGANVLTF. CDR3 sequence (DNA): TGCGCCAGCAGCTTGGGAGTCTCTGGGGCCAACGTCCTGACTTTC. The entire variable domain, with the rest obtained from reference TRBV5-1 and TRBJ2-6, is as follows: KAGVTQTPRYLIKTRGQQVTLSCSPISGHRSVSWYQQTPGQGLQFLFEYFSETQRNKGNFPGRFSGRQFSNSRSEMNVSTLELGDSALYLCASSLGVSGANVLTFGAGSRLTVL.

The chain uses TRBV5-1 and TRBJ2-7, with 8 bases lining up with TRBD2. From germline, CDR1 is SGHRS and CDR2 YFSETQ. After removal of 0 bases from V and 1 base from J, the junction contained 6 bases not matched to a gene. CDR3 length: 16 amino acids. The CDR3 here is CASSLAILAESYEQYF. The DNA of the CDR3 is TGCGCCAGCAGCTTGGCTATACTAGCGGAGTCCTACGAGCAGTACTTC.

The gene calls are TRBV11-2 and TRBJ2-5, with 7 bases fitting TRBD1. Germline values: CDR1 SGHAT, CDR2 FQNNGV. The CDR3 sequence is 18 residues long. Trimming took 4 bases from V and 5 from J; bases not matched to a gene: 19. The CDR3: CASSSFGRAAGGRETQYF. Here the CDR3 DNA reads TGTGCCAGCAGCTCCTTTGGGCGGGCGGCAGGGGGTCGCGAGACCCAGTACTTC.

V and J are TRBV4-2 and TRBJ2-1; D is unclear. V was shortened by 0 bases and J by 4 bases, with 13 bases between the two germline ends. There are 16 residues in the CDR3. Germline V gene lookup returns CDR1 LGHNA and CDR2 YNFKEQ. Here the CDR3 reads CASSQDWLRRYNEQFF. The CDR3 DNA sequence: TGTGCCAGCAGCCAAGACTGGTTGAGGAGATACAATGAGCAGTTCTTC.

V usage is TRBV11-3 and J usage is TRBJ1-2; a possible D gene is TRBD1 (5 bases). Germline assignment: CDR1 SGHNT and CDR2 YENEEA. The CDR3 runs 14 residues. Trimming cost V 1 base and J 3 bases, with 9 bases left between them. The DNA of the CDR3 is TGTGCCAGCAGCTTAGTCAGGGTATACTATGGCTACACCTTC. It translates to CASSLVRVYYGYTF.

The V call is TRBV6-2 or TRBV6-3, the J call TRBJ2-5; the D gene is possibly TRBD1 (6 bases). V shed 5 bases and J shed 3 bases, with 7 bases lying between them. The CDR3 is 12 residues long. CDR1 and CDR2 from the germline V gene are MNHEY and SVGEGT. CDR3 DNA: TGTGCCAGCAGTCGGACAGAAGAGACCCAGTACTTC. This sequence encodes CASSRTEETQYF.

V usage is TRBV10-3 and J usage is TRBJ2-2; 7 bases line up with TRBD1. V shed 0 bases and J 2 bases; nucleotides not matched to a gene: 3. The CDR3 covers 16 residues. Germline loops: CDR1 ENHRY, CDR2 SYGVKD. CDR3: CAISESTGSNTGELFF. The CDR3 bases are TGTGCCATCAGTGAGTCGACAGGGTCAAACACCGGGGAGCTGTTTTTT.

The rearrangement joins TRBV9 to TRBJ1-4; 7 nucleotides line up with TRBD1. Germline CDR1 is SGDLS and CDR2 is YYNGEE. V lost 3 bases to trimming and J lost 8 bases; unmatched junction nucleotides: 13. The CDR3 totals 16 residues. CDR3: CASSAGAAGGREKLFF. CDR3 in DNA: TGTGCCAGCAGCGCAGGGGCGGCAGGGGGTCGAGAAAAACTGTTTTTT. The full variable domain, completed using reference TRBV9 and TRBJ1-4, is DSGVTQTPKHLITATGQRVTLRCSPRSGDLSVYWYQQSLDQGLQFLIQYYNGEERAKGNILERFSAQQFPDLHSELNLSSLELGDSALYFCASSAGAAGGREKLFFGSGTQLSVL.

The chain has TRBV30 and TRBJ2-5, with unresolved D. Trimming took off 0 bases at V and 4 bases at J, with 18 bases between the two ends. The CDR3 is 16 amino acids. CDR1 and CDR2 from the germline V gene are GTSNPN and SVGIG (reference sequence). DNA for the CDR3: TGTGCCTGGAGTGTACCCGGTAATTGGGGTAGAGAGACCCAGTACTTC. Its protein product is CAWSVPGNWGRETQYF.

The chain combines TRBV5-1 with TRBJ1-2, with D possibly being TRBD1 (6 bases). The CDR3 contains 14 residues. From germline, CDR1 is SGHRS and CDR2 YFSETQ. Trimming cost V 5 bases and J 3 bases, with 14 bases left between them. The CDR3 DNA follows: TGCGCCAGCAGACTCGGACAGTGGGACTATGGCTACACCTTC. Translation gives CASRLGQWDYGYTF. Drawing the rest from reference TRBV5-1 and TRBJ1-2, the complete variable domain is KAGVTQTPRYLIKTRGQQVTLSCSPISGHRSVSWYQQTPGQGLQFLFEYFSETQRNKGNFPGRFSGRQFSNSRSEMNVSTLELGDSALYLCASRLGQWDYGYTFGSGTRLTVV.

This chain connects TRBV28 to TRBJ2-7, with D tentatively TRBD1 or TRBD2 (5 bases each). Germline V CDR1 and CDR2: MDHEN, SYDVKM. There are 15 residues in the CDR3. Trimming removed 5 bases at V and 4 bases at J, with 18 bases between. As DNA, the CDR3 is TGTGCCAGCAGTCGCTCCGGGGCAGGGATATACGAGCAGTACTTC. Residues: CASSRSGAGIYEQYF.

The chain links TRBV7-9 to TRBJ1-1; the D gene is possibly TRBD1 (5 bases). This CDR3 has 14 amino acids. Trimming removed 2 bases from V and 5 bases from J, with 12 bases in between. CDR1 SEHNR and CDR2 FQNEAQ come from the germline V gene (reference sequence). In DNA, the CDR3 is TGTGCCAGCAGCTTATCGGCAGGGAGGACTGAAGCTTTCTTT. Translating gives CASSLSAGRTEAFF.

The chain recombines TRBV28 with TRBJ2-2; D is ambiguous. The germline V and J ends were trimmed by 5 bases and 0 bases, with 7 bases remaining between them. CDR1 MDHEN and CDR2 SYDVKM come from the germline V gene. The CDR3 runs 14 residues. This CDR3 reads CASSGLANTGELFF. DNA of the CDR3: TGTGCCAGCAGTGGTTTAGCGAACACCGGGGAGCTGTTTTTT.

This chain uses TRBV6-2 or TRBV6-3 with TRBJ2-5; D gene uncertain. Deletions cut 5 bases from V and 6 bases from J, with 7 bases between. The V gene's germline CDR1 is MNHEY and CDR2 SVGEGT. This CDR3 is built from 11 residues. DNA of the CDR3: TGTGCCAGCAGTAACGACAAGACCCAGTACTTC. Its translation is CASSNDKTQYF.

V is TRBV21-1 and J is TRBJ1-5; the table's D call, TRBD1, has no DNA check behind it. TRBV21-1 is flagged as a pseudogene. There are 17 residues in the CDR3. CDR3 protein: CASSKGCRGGGNQPQHF. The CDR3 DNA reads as TGTGCCAGCAGCAAAGGCTGCAGGGGTGGGGGCAATCAGCCCCAGCATTTT.

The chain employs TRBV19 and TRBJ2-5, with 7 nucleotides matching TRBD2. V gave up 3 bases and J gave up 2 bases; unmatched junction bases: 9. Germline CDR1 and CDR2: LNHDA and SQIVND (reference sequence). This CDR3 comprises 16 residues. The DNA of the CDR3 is TGTGCCAGTAGTATGGTTTCGGTGGGAGGGCAAGAGACCCAGTACTTC. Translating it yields CASSMVSVGGQETQYF.

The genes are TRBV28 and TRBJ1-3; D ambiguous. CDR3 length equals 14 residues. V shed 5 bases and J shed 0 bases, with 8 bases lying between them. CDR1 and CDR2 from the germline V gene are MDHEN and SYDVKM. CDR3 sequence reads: CASSASDSGNTIYF. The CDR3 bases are TGTGCCAGCAGTGCATCAGACTCTGGAAACACCATATATTTT. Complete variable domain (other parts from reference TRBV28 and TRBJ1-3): DVKVTQSSRYLVKRTGEKVFLECVQDMDHENMFWYRQDPGLGLRLIYFSYDVKMKEKGDIPEGYSVSREKKERFSLILESASTNQTSMYLCASSASDSGNTIYFGEGSWLTVV.

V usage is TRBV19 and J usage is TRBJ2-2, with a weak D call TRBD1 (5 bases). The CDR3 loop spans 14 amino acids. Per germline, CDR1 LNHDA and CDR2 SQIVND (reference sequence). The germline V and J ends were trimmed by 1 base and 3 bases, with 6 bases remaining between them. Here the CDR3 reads CASSIGQHTGELFF. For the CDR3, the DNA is TGTGCCAGTAGTATAGGACAGCACACCGGGGAGCTGTTTTTT.

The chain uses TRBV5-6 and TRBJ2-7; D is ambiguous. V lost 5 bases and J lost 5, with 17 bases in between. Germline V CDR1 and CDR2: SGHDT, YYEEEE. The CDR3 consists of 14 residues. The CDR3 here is CASRINVGSHEQYF. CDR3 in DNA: TGTGCCAGCAGAATTAATGTGGGGTCCCACGAGCAGTACTTC.

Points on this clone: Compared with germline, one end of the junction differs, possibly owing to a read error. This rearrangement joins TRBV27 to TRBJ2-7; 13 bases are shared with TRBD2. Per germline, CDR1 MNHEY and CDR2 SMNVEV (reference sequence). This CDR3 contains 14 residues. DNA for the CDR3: TGTGCCAGCAGTGCCACGGGCGGACTAGCGGGAGAAGACTTC. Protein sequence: CASSATGGLAGEDF.

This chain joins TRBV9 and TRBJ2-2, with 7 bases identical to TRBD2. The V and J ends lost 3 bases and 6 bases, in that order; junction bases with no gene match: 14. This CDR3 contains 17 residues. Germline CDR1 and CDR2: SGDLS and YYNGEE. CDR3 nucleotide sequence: TGTGCCAGCAGCGGGCCTGTGGGGCGGGAGAGCGCCGGGGAGCTGTTTTTT. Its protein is CASSGPVGRESAGELFF. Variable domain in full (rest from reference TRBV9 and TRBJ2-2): DSGVTQTPKHLITATGQRVTLRCSPRSGDLSVYWYQQSLDQGLQFLIQYYNGEERAKGNILERFSAQQFPDLHSELNLSSLELGDSALYFCASSGPVGRESAGELFFGEGSRLTVL.